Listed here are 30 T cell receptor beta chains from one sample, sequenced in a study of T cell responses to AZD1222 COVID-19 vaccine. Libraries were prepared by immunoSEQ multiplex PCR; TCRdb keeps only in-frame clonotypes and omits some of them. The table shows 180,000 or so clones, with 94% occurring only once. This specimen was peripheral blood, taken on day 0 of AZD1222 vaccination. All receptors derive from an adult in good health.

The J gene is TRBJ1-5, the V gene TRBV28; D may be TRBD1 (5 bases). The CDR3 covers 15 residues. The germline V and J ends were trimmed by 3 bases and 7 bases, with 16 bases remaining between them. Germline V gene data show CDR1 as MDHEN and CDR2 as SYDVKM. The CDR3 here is CASSFQQGEKQPQHF. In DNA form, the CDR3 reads TGTGCCAGCAGTTTCCAGCAGGGAGAAAAGCAGCCCCAGCATTTT.

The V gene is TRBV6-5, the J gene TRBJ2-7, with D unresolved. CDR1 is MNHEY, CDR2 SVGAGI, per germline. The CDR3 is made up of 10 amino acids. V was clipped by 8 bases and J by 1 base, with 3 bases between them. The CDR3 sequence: CASLSYEQYF. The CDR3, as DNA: TGTGCCAGCCTTTCCTACGAGCAGTACTTC.

The DNA of the CDR3 is TGTGCCACCAGTCCCGGGTGGGATAGGGAGACTGAAGCTTTCTTT. Its protein product is CATSPGWDRETEAFF. V gene TRBV24-1 combines with J gene TRBJ1-1; D uncertain. Deletions cut 6 bases from V and 5 bases from J, with 18 bases between. CDR1 and CDR2 (germline): KGHDR, SFDVKD. The CDR3 has 15 amino acids.

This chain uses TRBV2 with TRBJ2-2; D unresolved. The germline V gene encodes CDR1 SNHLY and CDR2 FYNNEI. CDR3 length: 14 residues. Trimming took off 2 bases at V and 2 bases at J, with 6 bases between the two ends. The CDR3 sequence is CASSERINTGELFF. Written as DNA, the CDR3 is TGTGCCAGCAGTGAAAGAATCAACACCGGGGAGCTGTTTTTT.

The CDR3 is CASAWGAGDNQPQHF. In nucleotides, the CDR3 is TGTGCCAGCGCCTGGGGGGCAGGGGACAATCAGCCCCAGCATTTT. The chain employs TRBV27 and TRBJ1-5, with D perhaps matching TRBD1 (6 bases). Germline V gives CDR1 MNHEY, CDR2 SMNVEV (reference sequence). V lost 8 bases to trimming and J lost 3 bases, with 17 bases between them. CDR3 size: 15 residues.

CDR3 DNA: TGTGCCACCTTGAACAGGGGGCGGAATGAAAAACTGTTTTTT. It is translated as CATLNRGRNEKLFF. The rearrangement uses TRBV2 and TRBJ1-4; 9 nucleotides agree with TRBD1. V was pared by 10 bases and J by 5 bases, with 8 bases of the junction left unmatched. Germline assignment: CDR1 SNHLY and CDR2 FYNNEI. This CDR3 has 14 residues.

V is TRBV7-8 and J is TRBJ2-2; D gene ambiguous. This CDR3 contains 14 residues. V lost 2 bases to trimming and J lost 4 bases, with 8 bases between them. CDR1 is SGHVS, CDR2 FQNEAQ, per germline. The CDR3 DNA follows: TGTGCCAGCAGCTTATCTAGGGTCACCGGGGAGCTGTTTTTT. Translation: CASSLSRVTGELFF.

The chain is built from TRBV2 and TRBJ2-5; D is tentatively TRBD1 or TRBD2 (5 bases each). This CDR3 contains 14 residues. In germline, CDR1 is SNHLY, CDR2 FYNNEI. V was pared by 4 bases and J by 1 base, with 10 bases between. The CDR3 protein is CASSVGDSQETQYF. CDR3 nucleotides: TGTGCCAGCAGTGTGGGGGATAGCCAAGAGACCCAGTACTTC.

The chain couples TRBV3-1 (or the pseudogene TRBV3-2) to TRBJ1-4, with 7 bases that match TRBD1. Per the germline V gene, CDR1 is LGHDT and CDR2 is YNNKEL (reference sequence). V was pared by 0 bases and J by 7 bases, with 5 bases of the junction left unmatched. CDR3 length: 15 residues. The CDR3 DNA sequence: TGTGCCAGCAGCCAAGAAAACAGGGGATTTGAAAAACTGTTTTTT. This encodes CASSQENRGFEKLFF.

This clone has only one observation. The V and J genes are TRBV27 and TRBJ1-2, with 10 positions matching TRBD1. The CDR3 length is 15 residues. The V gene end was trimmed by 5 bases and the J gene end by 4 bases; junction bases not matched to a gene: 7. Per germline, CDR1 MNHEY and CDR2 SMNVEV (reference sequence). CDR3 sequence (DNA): TGTGCCAGCAGTGCCTGGACAGGGGGTAGCTATGGCTACACCTTC. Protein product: CASSAWTGGSYGYTF.

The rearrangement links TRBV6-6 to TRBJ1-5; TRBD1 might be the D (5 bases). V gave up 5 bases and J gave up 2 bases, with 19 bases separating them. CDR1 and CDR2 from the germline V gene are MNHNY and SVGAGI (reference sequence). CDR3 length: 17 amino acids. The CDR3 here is CASSPTPSVGGNQPQHF. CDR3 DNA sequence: TGTGCCAGCAGTCCTACCCCGTCGGTAGGGGGCAATCAGCCCCAGCATTTT.

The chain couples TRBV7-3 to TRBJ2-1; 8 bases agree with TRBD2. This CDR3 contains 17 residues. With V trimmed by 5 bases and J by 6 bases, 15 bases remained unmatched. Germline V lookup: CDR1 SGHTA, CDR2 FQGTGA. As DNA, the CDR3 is TGTGCCAGCAGCATCCCTCAAGCGGGAGCCGGTGGCAATGAGCAGTTCTTC. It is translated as CASSIPQAGAGGNEQFF. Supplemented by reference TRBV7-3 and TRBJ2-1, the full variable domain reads GAGVSQTPSNKVTEKGKYVELRCDPISGHTALYWYRQSLGQGPEFLIYFQGTGAADDSGLPNDRFFAVRPEGSVSTLKIQRTERGDSAVYLCASSIPQAGAGGNEQFFGPGTRLTVL.

As DNA, the CDR3 is TGTGCCAGCAGCCGAGAATCACAGGGGCCCCCTTACGAGCAGTACTTC. Encoded protein: CASSRESQGPPYEQYF. The rearrangement joins TRBV3-1 (or the pseudogene TRBV3-2) to TRBJ2-7, with 7 bases fitting TRBD1. The V segment lost 4 bases and the J segment 4 bases; nucleotides outside the gene matches: 13. The CDR3 consists of 16 residues. Germline CDR1 LGHDT, CDR2 YNNKEL (reference sequence).

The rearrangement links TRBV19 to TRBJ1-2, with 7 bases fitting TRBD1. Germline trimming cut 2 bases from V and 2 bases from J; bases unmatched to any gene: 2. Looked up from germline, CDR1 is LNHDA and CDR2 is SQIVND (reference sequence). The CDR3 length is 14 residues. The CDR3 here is CASSIQGQNYGYTF. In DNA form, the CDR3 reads TGTGCCAGTAGTATACAGGGACAGAACTATGGCTACACCTTC.

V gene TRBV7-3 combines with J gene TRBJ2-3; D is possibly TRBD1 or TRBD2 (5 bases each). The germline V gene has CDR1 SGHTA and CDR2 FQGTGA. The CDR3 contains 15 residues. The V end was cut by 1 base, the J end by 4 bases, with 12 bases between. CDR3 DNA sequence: TGTGCCAGCAGCTTAATGGTTGGGGGAGCAGATACGCAGTATTTT. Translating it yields CASSLMVGGADTQYF.

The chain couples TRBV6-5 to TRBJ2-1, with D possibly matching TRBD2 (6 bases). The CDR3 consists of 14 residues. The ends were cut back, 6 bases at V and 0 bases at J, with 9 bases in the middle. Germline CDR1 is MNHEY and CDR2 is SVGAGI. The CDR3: CASRTDYSYNEQFF. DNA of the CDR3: TGTGCCAGCAGGACGGACTACTCCTACAATGAGCAGTTCTTC.

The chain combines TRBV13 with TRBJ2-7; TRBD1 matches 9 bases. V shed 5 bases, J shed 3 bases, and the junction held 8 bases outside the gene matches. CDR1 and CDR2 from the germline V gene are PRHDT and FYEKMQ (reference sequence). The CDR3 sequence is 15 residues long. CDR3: CASSLDRGGNYEQYF. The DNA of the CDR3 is TGTGCCAGCAGCCTAGACAGGGGGGGGAACTACGAGCAGTACTTC.

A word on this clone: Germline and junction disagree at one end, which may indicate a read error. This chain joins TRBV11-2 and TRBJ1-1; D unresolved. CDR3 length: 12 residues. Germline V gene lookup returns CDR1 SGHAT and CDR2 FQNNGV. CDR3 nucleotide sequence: TGTGCCAGCAGCGTAGAGAACACTGAAGCTTTCTTT. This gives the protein CASSVENTEAFF.

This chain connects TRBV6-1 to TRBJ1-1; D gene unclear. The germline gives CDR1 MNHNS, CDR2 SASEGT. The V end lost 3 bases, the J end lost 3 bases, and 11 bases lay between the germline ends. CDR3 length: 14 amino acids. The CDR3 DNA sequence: TGTGCCAGCAGTGAGGTGGATGGGGACACTGAAGCTTTCTTT. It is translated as CASSEVDGDTEAFF.

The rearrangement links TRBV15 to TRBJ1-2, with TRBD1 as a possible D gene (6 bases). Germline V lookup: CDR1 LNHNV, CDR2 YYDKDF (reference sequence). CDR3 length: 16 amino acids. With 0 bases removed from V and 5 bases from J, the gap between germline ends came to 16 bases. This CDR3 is CATSRDPPGQGYGYTF. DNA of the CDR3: TGTGCCACCAGCAGAGATCCGCCGGGGCAGGGGTATGGCTACACCTTC.

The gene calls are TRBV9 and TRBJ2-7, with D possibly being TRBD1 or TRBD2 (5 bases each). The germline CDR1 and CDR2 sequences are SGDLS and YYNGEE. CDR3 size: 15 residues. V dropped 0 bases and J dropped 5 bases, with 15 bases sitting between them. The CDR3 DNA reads TGTGCCAGCAGCGTAGGGACCCCGGGGCAACACGAGCAGTACTTC. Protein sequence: CASSVGTPGQHEQYF.

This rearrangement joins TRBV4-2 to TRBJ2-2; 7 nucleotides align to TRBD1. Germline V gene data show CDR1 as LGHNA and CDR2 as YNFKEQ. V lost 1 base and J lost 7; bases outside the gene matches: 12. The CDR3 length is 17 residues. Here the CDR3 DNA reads TGTGCCAGCAGCCAAGCGACCCCACAGGGGAACGGCGGGGAGCTGTTTTTT. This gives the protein CASSQATPQGNGGELFF.

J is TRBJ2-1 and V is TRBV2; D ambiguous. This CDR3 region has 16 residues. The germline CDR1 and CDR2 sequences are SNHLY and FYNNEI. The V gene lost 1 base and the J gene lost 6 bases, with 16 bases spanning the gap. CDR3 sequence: CASSEGTRPYANEQFF. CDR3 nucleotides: TGTGCCAGCAGTGAAGGGACCAGGCCCTACGCCAATGAGCAGTTCTTC.

The CDR3, as DNA: TGTGCCAGCAGCTCCAGCGACAGGGGTGACAATGAGCAGTTCTTC. Translation: CASSSSDRGDNEQFF. V is TRBV11-2 and J is TRBJ2-1; 8 bases are shared with TRBD1. The V and J ends lost 4 bases and 5 bases, in that order; junction bases with no gene match: 7. This CDR3 is 15 amino acids long. Germline V gene sequence: CDR1 SGHAT, CDR2 FQNNGV. The full variable domain, in which reference TRBV11-2 and TRBJ2-1 provide the parts outside the CDR3, is EAGVAQSPRYKIIEKRQSVAFWCNPISGHATLYWYQQILGQGPKLLIQFQNNGVVDDSQLPKDRFSAERLKGVDSTLKIQPAKLEDSAVYLCASSSSDRGDNEQFFGPGTRLTVL.

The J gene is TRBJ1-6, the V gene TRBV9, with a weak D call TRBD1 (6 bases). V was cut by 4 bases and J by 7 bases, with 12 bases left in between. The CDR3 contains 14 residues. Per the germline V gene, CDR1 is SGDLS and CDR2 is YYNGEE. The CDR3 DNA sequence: TGTGCCAGCAGCTCAGGACAGTCCAATTCACCCCTCCACTTT. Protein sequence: CASSSGQSNSPLHF.

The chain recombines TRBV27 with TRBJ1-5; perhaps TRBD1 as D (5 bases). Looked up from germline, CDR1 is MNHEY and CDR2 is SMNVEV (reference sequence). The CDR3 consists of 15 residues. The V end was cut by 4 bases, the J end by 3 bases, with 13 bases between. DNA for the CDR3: TGTGCCAGCAGTTCTACCCAGGGTATCAATCAGCCCCAGCATTTT. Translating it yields CASSSTQGINQPQHF.

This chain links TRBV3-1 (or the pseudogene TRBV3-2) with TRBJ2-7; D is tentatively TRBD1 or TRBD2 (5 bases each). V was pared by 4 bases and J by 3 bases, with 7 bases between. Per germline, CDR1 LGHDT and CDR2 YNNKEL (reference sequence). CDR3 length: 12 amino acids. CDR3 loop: CASSRGIYEQYF. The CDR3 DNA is TGTGCCAGCAGCCGGGGGATCTACGAGCAGTACTTC.

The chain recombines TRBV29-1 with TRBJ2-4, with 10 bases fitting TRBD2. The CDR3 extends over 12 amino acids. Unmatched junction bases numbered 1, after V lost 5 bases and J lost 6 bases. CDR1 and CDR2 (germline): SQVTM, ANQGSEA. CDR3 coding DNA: TGCAGCGTTAGGACTAGCGGAAACATTCAGTACTTC. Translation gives CSVRTSGNIQYF.

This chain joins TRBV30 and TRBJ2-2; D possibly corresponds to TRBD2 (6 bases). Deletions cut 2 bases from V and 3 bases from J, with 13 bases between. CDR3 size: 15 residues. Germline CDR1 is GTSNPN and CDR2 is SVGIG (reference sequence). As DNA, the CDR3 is TGTGCCTGGAGTCGGAGGGAGGTTTACACCGGGGAGCTGTTTTTT. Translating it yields CAWSRREVYTGELFF.

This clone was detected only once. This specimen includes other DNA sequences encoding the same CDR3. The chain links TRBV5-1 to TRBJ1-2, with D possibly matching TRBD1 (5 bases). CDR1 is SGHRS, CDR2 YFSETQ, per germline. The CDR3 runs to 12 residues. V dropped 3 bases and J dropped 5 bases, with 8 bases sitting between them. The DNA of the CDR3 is TGCGCCAGCAGCTCTCCAGGGTATGGCTACACCTTC. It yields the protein CASSSPGYGYTF.